The following is a T cell receptor (beta chain) sequence with its context. Its specificity is unknown. The CDR3 is 15 amino acids. V lost 0 bases, J lost 1 base, and 0 bases stayed unmatched. CDR1 and CDR2 from the germline V gene are SGDLS and YYNGEE. This entry comes from a study of cytomegalovirus exposure and HLA in healthy donors. Study-wide findings and caveats: Information on immune exposure was restricted to one variable (CMV serostatus). Productive status was seen about 87% or about 30% of the time for most TCR beta V segments in an earlier analysis. Highest at DRB1 and lowest at HLA-C, TCR association rates differed among HLA loci in a later analysis.

A multiplex PCR was run with 60 Vbeta primers and 13 Jbeta primers. The authors' processing: About 11 million of some 80 million unique TCR beta chains were shared, per a later count. Profiling relied on immunoSEQ multiplex PCR, and the TCRdb table lists in-frame clones only, not all of them. V, J and clone size derive from that table, while D and trimming were established from the DNA sequence. The sample records 82,000 or so clones, around 10% being singletons. The chain recombines TRBV9 with TRBJ2-5; 10 bases line up with TRBD2. What was sequenced was PBMCs. The sequence derives from a man between 60 and 75 years old in good health and CMV-seropositive. For the CDR3, the DNA is TGTGCCAGCAGCGTAGGGACTAGCGGCCAAGAGACCCAGTACTTC. This sequence encodes CASSVGTSGQETQYF.